Listed below are T cell receptor beta chains from one sample, sequenced in a study of blood T cells in healthy people across ages. Using its own MiXCR run on the 5' RACE reads, TCRdb lists one record per CDR3 protein. The table lists about 1.8 million distinct CDR3 sequences, about 49% of them singletons, with more than 2% in the top ten. Sequenced material: blood. These receptors all stem from a woman aged 40 to 50 in good health. Each CDR3 is given with its conserved first and last residue. A D gene is named only where the DNA matches it firmly. Size is omitted from some rows. Given values are once, few, many or a class for expanded clones.

J,V,D,size,CDR3,DNA
TRBJ2-5,TRBV5-1,TRBD1,.,CASSFDRARTQTQYF,TGCGCCAGCAGCTTCGACAGGGCCCGGACTCAGACCCAGTACTTC
TRBJ1-6,TRBV18,.,.,CASSLTGERSPLHF,TGTGCCAGCTCACTCACGGGAGAACGCTCACCCCTCCACTTT
TRBJ2-4,TRBV12-3/TRBV12-4,.,.,CASSQGTQAKNIQYF,TGTGCCAGCAGCCAGGGAACCCAAGCCAAAAACATTCAGTACTTC
TRBJ1-5,TRBV7-2,TRBD1,.,CASSVLGTGVNQPQHF,TGTGCCAGCAGCGTGCTGGGGACAGGGGTAAATCAGCCCCAGCATTTT
TRBJ1-6,TRBV6-5,.,few,CASSYSAGASSYNSPLHF,TGTGCCAGCAGTTACTCGGCGGGGGCGAGCTCCTATAATTCACCCCTCCACTTT
TRBJ1-5,TRBV20-1,.,.,CSARYGRVDYSNQPQHF,TGCAGTGCTAGGTACGGCAGGGTGGATTATAGCAATCAGCCCCAGCATTTT
TRBJ1-2,TRBV9,.,.,CASSPLTIRGGYTF,TGTGCCAGCAGCCCGCTGACCATCCGCGGTGGCTACACCTTC
TRBJ2-3,TRBV4-3,.,.,CASSHLEKDTQYF,TGCGCCAGCAGCCACCTTGAAAAGGATACGCAGTATTTT
TRBJ2-1,TRBV6-1,TRBD1,.,CASSDPGQGAAEQFF,TGTGCCAGCAGTGATCCGGGACAGGGGGCGGCTGAGCAGTTCTTC
TRBJ1-2,TRBV29-1,.,.,CSPGDGGRGYTF,TGCAGCCCGGGGGACGGCGGCCGAGGCTACACCTTC
TRBJ2-3,TRBV7-2,TRBD2,.,CASGLLASGMGVDTQYF,TGTGCCAGCGGCTTACTCGCTAGCGGAATGGGCGTAGATACGCAGTATTTT
TRBJ2-7,TRBV12-3/TRBV12-4,.,.,CASRGSVYEQYF,TGTGCCAGCAGAGGTTCTGTCTACGAGCAGTACTTC
TRBJ2-3,TRBV2,.,.,CASSEARTAGGSDTQYF,TGTGCCAGCAGTGAAGCCCGGACAGCTGGAGGGTCGGATACGCAGTATTTT
TRBJ2-1,TRBV5-1,TRBD1,.,CASNRRGGDVYEQFF,TGCGCCAGCAACCGAAGAGGGGGCGACGTCTACGAGCAGTTCTTC
TRBJ2-1,TRBV12-3/TRBV12-4,TRBD2,.,CASGIWGGYNEQFF,TGTGCCAGCGGAATATGGGGGGGGTACAATGAGCAGTTCTTC
TRBJ1-5,TRBV12-3/TRBV12-4,.,.,CASSLGGLSEPQHF,TGTGCCAGCAGTTTAGGGGGCCTCTCAGAGCCCCAGCATTTT
TRBJ2-4,TRBV6-5,.,few,CASRASPHIQYF,TGTGCCAGCAGAGCTAGTCCTCACATTCAGTACTTC
TRBJ2-5,TRBV6-6,.,.,CASRKGSGLPQETQYF,TGTGCCAGCAGGAAGGGGTCAGGCCTCCCTCAAGAGACCCAGTACTTC
TRBJ2-3,TRBV5-1,.,.,CASSLNSNTDTQYF,TGCGCCAGCAGCTTGAATTCCAACACAGATACGCAGTATTTT
TRBJ1-5,TRBV7-2,TRBD1,.,CASSYKTGSNQPQHF,TGTGCCAGCAGCTACAAGACAGGGTCCAATCAGCCCCAGCATTTT
TRBJ2-3,TRBV12-3/TRBV12-4,.,few,CASSLARYTDTQYF,TGTGCCAGCAGTTTAGCTCGATACACAGATACGCAGTATTTT
TRBJ2-7,TRBV2,TRBD2,few,CASSEVLAGHEQYF,TGTGCCAGCAGTGAAGTACTAGCGGGGCACGAGCAGTACTTC
TRBJ2-7,TRBV4-3,.,.,CASSRAQGSYEQYF,TGCGCCAGCAGCCGGGCCCAAGGCTCCTACGAGCAGTACTTC
TRBJ2-7,TRBV12-3/TRBV12-4,.,.,CASSFSSSRGDYEQYF,TGTGCCAGCAGTTTTAGTTCGTCAAGGGGGGACTACGAGCAGTACTTC
TRBJ2-1,TRBV6-2/TRBV6-3,TRBD2,.,CASNNGGRLEFF,TGTGCCAGCAATAACGGCGGGAGGTTGGAGTTCTTC
TRBJ2-5,TRBV20-1,TRBD2,.,CSAKPGGETQYF,TGCAGTGCGAAACCGGGGGGAGAGACCCAGTACTTC
TRBJ2-1,TRBV27,.,.,CASSLSNRENNEQFF,TGTGCCAGCAGTTTATCGAACAGGGAGAACAATGAGCAGTTCTTC
TRBJ2-3,TRBV14,TRBD2,.,CASSQRLAGAPFTDTQYF,TGTGCCAGCAGCCAACGACTAGCGGGGGCCCCATTCACAGATACGCAGTATTTT
TRBJ2-1,TRBV24-1,.,few,CATSDLNSAPNEQFF,TGTGCCACCAGTGATTTGAATTCAGCCCCCAATGAGCAGTTCTTC
TRBJ2-3,TRBV11-1,.,.,CASSLANRVSAQADTQYF,TGTGCCAGCAGCTTAGCCAACAGGGTTTCGGCACAAGCAGATACGCAGTATTTT
TRBJ2-4,TRBV14,TRBD1,.,CASSQEQGQWAIQYF,TGTGCCAGCAGCCAAGAACAGGGGCAATGGGCCATTCAGTACTTC
TRBJ2-7,TRBV6-2/TRBV6-3,.,.,CASSYSERGTYEQYF,TGTGCCAGCAGTTACTCTGAGAGGGGAACCTACGAGCAGTACTTC
TRBJ2-7,TRBV20-1,TRBD2,.,CSSGRGVNNEQYF,TGCAGTTCCGGGCGGGGGGTAAACAATGAGCAGTACTTC
TRBJ1-2,TRBV6-6,TRBD1,.,CASSYSRDSLNYGYTF,TGTGCCAGCAGTTACTCCCGGGACAGCCTTAACTATGGCTACACCTTC
TRBJ2-5,TRBV6-5,.,.,CASRPTGTSGVETQYF,TGTGCCAGCAGACCCACCGGGACAAGTGGAGTTGAGACCCAGTACTTC
TRBJ2-3,TRBV7-3,TRBD2,.,CASSRGLAGGRTDTQYF,TGTGCCAGCAGTCGGGGACTAGCGGGGGGGAGGACAGATACGCAGTATTTT
TRBJ2-3,TRBV20-1,.,.,CSATRDARTDTQYF,TGCAGTGCTACCCGGGACGCGAGGACAGATACGCAGTATTTT
TRBJ2-3,TRBV4-3,.,.,CASSQDVGSGNRADTQYF,TGCGCCAGCAGCCAAGATGTGGGTTCAGGGAACCGCGCAGATACGCAGTATTTT
TRBJ2-5,TRBV6-5,.,many,CASSLRRDSQETQYF,TGTGCCAGCAGTCTCCGCCGGGACTCACAAGAGACCCAGTACTTC
TRBJ2-7,TRBV7-9,.,.,CASSLQTSEQYF,TGTGCCAGCAGCTTACAGACCTCCGAGCAGTACTTC
TRBJ2-1,TRBV20-1,.,.,CSARDYRDNEQFF,TGCAGTGCTAGAGATTACAGGGATAATGAGCAGTTCTTC
TRBJ1-5,TRBV28,.,few,CASMIGGANQPQHF,TGTGCCAGCATGATTGGGGGGGCAAACCAGCCCCAGCATTTT